This T cell receptor beta chain is drawn from a study of response to subunit inactivated influenza vaccine. Findings of the study overall: Seasonal influenza vaccination, on each occasion, was suggested by the authors to recruit few new T cells.

This clonotype appeared a few times. The target antigen is unknown. CDR3 length equals 14 residues. The V gene's germline CDR1 is KGHDR and CDR2 SFDVKD. The V end lost 3 bases, the J end lost 4 bases, and 11 bases lay between the germline ends. TCRdb recomputed calls from the RT-PCR reads with MiXCR, one row per CDR3 protein. Found here are about 500,000 distinct CDR3 sequences, about an eighth of them singletons; the top ten hold roughly 13%. The J gene is TRBJ1-1, the V gene TRBV24-1; D remains unclear. The sequencing used PBMCs from blood, collected roughly 45 days after vaccination. The clonotype was recovered from a man aged 45 to 65 who received an inactivated influenza vaccine. The DNA for the CDR3 is TGTGCCACCAGTGATGGGGTAATAGGCACTGAAGCTTTCTTT. This gives the protein CATSDGVIGTEAFF.